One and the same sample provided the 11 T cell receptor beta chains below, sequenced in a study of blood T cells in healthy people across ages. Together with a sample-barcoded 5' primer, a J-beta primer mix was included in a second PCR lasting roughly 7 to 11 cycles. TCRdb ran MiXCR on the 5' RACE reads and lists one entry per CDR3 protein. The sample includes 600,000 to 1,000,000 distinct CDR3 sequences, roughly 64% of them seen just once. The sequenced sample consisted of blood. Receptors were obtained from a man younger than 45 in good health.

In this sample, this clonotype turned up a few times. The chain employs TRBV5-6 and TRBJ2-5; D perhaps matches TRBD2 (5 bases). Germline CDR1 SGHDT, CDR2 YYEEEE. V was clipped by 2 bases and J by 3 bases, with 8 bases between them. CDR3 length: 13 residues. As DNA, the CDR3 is TGTGCCAGCAGCTTCGGAGGAAAAGAGACCCAGTACTTC. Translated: CASSFGGKETQYF.

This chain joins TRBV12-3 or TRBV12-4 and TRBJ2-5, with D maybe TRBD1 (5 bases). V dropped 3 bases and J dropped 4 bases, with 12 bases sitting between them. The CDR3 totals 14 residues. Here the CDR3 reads CASSFGPGRETQYF. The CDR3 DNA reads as TGTGCCAGCAGTTTTGGTCCAGGGCGAGAGACCCAGTACTTC.

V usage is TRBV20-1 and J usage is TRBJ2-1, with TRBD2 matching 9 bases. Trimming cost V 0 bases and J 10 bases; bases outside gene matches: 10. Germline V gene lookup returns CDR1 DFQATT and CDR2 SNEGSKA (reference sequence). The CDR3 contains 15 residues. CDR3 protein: CSARDGGGAFGEQFF. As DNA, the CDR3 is TGCAGTGCTAGAGACGGCGGGGGGGCCTTCGGAGAGCAGTTCTTC.

CDR3 amino acids: CASNPGTSGRRGQFF. In DNA form, the CDR3 reads TGTGCCAGCAACCCCGGGACTAGCGGGAGAAGGGGGCAGTTCTTC. The chain combines TRBV9 with TRBJ2-1, with 14 positions matching TRBD2. J was trimmed by 12 bases and V by 6 bases; bases with no gene match: 11. Germline assignment: CDR1 SGDLS and CDR2 YYNGEE. The CDR3 extends over 15 amino acids.

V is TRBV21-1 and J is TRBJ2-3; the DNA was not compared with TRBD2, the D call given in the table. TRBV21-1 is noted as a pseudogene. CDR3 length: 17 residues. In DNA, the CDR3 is TGTGCCAGCAGCAAAGGTCTAGCGGGGGGCGGCACAGATACGCAGTATTTT. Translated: CASSKGLAGGGTDTQYF.

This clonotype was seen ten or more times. This chain's CDR3 is CASRLAGDTQYF. The CDR3 region has the DNA TGTGCCAGTAGGTTAGCGGGAGATACGCAGTATTTT. The rearrangement joins TRBV19 to TRBJ2-3; 7 bases agree with TRBD2. The CDR3 covers 12 residues. V shed 6 bases and J 5 bases; nucleotides not matched to a gene: 2. Germline V gives CDR1 LNHDA, CDR2 SQIVND (reference sequence). Filled out from reference TRBV19 and TRBJ2-3, the complete variable domain reads DGGITQSPKYLFRKEGQNVTLSCEQNLNHDAMYWYRQDPGQGLRLIYYSQIVNDFQKGDIAEGYSVSREKKESFPLTVTSAQKNPTAFYLCASRLAGDTQYFGPGTRLTVL.

The CDR3 nucleotides are TGCAGTGCTCCCCGGGTGGGGACCCAGTACTTC. Residues: CSAPRVGTQYF. J is TRBJ2-5 and V is TRBV20-1, with unresolved D. CDR1 and CDR2 (germline): DFQATT, SNEGSKA (reference sequence). This CDR3 spans 11 amino acids. The V end was cut by 5 bases, the J end by 7 bases, with 11 bases between.

CDR3 DNA: TGTGCCAGCAGCCAAGTGTCGGGCCGAGACTACGAGCAGTACTTC. Encoded protein: CASSQVSGRDYEQYF. J is TRBJ2-7 and V is TRBV3-1; D is ambiguous. Trimming removed 1 base from V and 3 bases from J, with 13 bases in between. This CDR3 contains 15 residues. Germline V CDR1 and CDR2: LGHDT, YNNKEL (reference sequence).

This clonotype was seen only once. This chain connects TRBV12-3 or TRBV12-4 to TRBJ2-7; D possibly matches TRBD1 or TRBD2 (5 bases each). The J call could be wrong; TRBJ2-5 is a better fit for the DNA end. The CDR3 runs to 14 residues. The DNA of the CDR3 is TGTGCCAGCAGTTCCTTGGGGGTAAGCGAGACCCAGTACTTC. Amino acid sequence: CASSSLGVSETQYF.

In DNA, the CDR3 is TGTGCCAGCAGTCCTCACAGGGTCTACGAGCAGTACTTC. Its translation is CASSPHRVYEQYF. The chain combines TRBV12-3 or TRBV12-4 with TRBJ2-4, with D maybe TRBD1 (6 bases). Judging by the DNA end, TRBJ2-7 fits better; the J call may be wrong. The CDR3 sequence is 13 residues long.

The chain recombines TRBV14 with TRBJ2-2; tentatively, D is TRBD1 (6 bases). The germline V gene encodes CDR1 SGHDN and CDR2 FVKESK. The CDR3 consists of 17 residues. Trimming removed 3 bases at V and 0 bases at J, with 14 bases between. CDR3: CASSHWDTISNTGELFF. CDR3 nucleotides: TGTGCCAGCAGCCACTGGGACACCATATCGAACACCGGGGAGCTGTTTTTT.